This T cell receptor beta chain originates from a study of siplizumab effects on memory and regulatory T cells. Study background: Paired mixed lymphocyte reactions were set up, with siplizumab at approximately 1.1 ug/mL or without drug.

As described, mixed lymphocyte reaction cells underwent coculture at 37°C for a duration of 5 to 6 days. At a 1:1 ratio, CFSE-labelled responder PBMCs were mixed with Violet Dye-labelled stimulator PBMCs. Findings and limits, study-wide: Some alloreactive sequences were traceable to unstimulated CD4+ memory cells, and siplizumab significantly reduced them.

Germline V gives CDR1 LNHNV, CDR2 YYDKDF (reference sequence). Trimming took 5 bases from V and 4 from J; bases not matched to a gene: 5. The CDR3 is made up of 15 amino acids. Assay: immunoSEQ multiplex PCR; the TCRdb copy retains only in-frame clones and omits some. The sample records approximately 9,600 clones, around 40% being singletons. In the case of this clone: The antigen is unknown.

The chain employs TRBV15 and TRBJ2-1; 10 bases fit TRBD1. Specimen: CFSE-low (dividing) CD8+ T cells sorted from an allogeneic mixed lymphocyte reaction. The receptor was isolated from a human donor in good health; the cells came from an allogeneic mixed lymphocyte reaction. DNA for the CDR3: TGTGCCACCAGCCCGGACAGGGGGACATACAATGAGCAGTTCTTC. Amino acids: CATSPDRGTYNEQFF.